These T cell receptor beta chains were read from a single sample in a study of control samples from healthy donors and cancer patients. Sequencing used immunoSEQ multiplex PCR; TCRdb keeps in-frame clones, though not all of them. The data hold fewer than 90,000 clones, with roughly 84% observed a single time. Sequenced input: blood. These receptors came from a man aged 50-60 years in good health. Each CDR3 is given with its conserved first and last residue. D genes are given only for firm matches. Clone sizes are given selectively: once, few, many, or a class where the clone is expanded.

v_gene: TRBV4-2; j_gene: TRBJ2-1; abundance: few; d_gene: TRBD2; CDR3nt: TGTGCCAGCAGCCAGGTTAGCGGGGGCGGCCCAATGGAGGAGCAGTTCTTC; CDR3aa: CASSQVSGGGPMEEQFF
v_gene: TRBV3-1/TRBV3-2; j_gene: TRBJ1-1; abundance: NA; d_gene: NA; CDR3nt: TGTGCCAGCAGCCAAGCAGGGAGGACTGAAGCTTTCTTT; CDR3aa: CASSQAGRTEAFF
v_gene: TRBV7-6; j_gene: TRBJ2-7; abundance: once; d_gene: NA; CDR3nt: TGTGCCAGCAGCTTAGGAGTAGGAGGGGGCGCCGAGCAGTACTTC; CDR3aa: CASSLGVGGGAEQYF
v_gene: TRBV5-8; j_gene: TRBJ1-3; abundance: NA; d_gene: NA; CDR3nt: TGTGCCAGCAGCATTGGGACCTTGAACTCTGGAAACACCATATATTTT; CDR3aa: CASSIGTLNSGNTIYF
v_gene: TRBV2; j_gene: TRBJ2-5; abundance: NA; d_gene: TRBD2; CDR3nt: TGTGCCAGCAGTGAAGCGGGCGGGGGGCAAGAGACCCAGTACTTC; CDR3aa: CASSEAGGGQETQYF
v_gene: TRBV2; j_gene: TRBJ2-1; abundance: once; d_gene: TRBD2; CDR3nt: TGTGCCAGTGTACGAGCGGGGGGGTACAATGAGCAGTTCTTC; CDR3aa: CASVRAGGYNEQFF
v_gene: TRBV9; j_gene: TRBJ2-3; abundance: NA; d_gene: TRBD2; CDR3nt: TGTGCCAGCGGGAATGGGGCTAGCGGGAGAACAGATACGCAGTATTTT; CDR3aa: CASGNGASGRTDTQYF
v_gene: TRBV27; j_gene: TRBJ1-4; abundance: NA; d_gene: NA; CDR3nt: TGTGCCAGCAGTCCCGGCAGAGTACGGGAAAAACTGTTTTTT; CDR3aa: CASSPGRVREKLFF
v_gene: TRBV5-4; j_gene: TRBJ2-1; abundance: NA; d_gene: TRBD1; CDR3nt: TGTGCCAGCAGCTCCGAGAGTGACAGGGCCCAGTTCTTC; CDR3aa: CASSSESDRAQFF
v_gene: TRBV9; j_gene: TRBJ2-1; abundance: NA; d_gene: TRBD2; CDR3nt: TGTGCCAGCAGCCCGAACACGGGGAGGGTCGAGCAGTTCTTC; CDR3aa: CASSPNTGRVEQFF
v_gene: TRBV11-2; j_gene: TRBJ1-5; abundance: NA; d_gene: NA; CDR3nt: TGTGCCAGCAGCTTAGATTTCGGCAGGGGAAGGCCCCAGCATTTT; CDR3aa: CASSLDFGRGRPQHF
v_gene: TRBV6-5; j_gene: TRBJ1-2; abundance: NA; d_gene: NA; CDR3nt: TGTGCCAGCAAGGAGGGGAGCTATGGCTACACCTTC; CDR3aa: CASKEGSYGYTF
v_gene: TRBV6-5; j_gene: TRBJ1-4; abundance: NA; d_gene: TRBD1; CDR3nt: TGTGCCAGCAGTTCAACAGGGGGAAGTGAAAAACTGTTTTTT; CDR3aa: CASSSTGGSEKLFF
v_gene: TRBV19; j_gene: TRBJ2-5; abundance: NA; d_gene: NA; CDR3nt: TGTGCCAGCTCTGACAGGAACCAAGAGACCCAGTACTTC; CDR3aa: CASSDRNQETQYF
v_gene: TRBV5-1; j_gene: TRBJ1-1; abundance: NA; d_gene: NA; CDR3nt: TGCGCCAGCAGCTTGGATGAGGGGAAGATCTCTGAAGCTTTCTTT; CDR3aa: CASSLDEGKISEAFF
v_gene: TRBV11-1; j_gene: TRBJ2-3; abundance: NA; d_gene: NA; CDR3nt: TGTGCCAGCAGCTTATTAATGCCAGTAGGGACAGATACGCAGTATTTT; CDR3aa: CASSLLMPVGTDTQYF
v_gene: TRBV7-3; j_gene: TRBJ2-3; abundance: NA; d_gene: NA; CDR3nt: TGTGCCAGCAGCTTGTCAGTTTTAGACACGCAGTATTTT; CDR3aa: CASSLSVLDTQYF
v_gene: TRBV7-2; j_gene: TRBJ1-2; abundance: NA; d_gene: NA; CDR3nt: TGTGCCAGCAGCTTGATGCAGTCGAGTGGCTACACCTTC; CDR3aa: CASSLMQSSGYTF
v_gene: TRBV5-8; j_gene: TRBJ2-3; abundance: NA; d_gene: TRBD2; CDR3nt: TGTGCCAGCAGCTTGGTCGGCGGGAGCCGGGCAGATACGCAGTATTTT; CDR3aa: CASSLVGGSRADTQYF
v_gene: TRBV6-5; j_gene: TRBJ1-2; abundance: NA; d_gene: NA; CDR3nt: TGTGCCAGCAGGGTCTCCAGGGGAAGAACGGGTGGCTACACCTTC; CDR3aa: CASRVSRGRTGGYTF
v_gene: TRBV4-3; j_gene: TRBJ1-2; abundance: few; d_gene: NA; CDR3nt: TGCGCCAGCAGCCAAGATTATGAGGGCCTTGGAGGCTACACCTTC; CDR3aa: CASSQDYEGLGGYTF
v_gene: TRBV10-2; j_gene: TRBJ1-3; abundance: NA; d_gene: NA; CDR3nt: TGCGCCAGCAGTGAGACCGCCGGGGACTCGCGACTCTCTGGAAACACCATATATTTT; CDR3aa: CASSETAGDSRLSGNTIYF
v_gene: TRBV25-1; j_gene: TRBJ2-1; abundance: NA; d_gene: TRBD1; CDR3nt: TGTGCCAGCAGTGATACGGTTCGACAGGGCATCCACAATGAGCAGTTCTTC; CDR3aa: CASSDTVRQGIHNEQFF
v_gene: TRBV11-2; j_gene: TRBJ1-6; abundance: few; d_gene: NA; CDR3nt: TGTGCCAGCAGCTTAAGGGATTCTAATTCACCCCTCCACTTT; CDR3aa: CASSLRDSNSPLHF
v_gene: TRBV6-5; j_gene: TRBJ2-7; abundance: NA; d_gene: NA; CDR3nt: TGTGCCAGCAGTTACTCAGGGGGAAGCGACGAGCAGTACTTC; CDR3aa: CASSYSGGSDEQYF
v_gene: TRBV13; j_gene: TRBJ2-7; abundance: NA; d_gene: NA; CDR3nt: TGTGCCAGCAGCCTAAGGAAGGGCCCCTACGAGCAGTACTTC; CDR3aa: CASSLRKGPYEQYF
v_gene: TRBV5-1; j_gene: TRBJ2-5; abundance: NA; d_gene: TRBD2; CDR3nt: TGCGCCAGCAGCCCAAGCGGGGGGGGACAAGAGACCCAGTACTTC; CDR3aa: CASSPSGGGQETQYF
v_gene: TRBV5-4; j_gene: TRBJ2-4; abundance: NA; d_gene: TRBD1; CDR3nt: TGTGCCAGCAGCTTGGCCGTAACAGGGGGTGAGGCCAAAAACATTCAGTACTTC; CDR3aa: CASSLAVTGGEAKNIQYF
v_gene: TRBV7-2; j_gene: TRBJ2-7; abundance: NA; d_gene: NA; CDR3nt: TGTGCCAGCAGCTTAAGGGTAAGAGACGAGCAGTACTTC; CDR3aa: CASSLRVRDEQYF
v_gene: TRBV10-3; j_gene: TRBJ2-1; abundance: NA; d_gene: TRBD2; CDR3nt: TGTGCCATCAGTGAAAGGACTAGCGGGAGGGCGGGTGAGCAGTTCTTC; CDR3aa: CAISERTSGRAGEQFF
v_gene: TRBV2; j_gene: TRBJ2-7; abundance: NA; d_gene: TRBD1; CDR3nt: TGTGCCAGCAGTGAGAACTACAGGGGGGTTGGAGAGCAGTACTTC; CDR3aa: CASSENYRGVGEQYF
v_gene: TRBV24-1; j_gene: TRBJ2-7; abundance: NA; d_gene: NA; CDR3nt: TGTGCCACCAGTGAGGCTAACAGGGGAGGGACCTACGAGCAGTACTTC; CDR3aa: CATSEANRGGTYEQYF
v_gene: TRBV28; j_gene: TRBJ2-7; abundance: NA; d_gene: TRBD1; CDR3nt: TGTGCCAGCACGGACAGGGGCCACGAGCAGTACTTC; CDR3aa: CASTDRGHEQYF
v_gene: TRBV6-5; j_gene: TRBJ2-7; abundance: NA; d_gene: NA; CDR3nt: TGTGCCAGCAGTAGAGGGGGGACAGAGGCCTACGAGCAGTACTTC; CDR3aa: CASSRGGTEAYEQYF
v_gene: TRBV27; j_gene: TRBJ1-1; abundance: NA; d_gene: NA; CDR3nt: TGTGCCAGCCGTTTTCATCTAACAGGGATTGAAAACACTGAAGCTTTCTTT; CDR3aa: CASRFHLTGIENTEAFF
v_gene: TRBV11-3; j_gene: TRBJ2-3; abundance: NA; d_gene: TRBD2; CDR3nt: TGTGCCAGCAGTATGGGACTAGCGGGGGCAGATACGCAGTATTTT; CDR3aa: CASSMGLAGADTQYF
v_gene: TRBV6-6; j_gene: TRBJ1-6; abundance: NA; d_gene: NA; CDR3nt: TGTGCCAGCATCTTGGGGGGGGGTTCGGGTTCACCCCTCCACTTT; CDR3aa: CASILGGGSGSPLHF
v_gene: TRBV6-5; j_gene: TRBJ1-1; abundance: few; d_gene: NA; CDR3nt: TGTGCCAGCAGGGTGGCGGGATTGAACACTGAAGCTTTCTTT; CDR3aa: CASRVAGLNTEAFF
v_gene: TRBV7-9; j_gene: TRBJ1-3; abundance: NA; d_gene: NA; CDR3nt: TGTGCCAGCAGCTCGGACATTTTCTCTGGAAACACCATATATTTT; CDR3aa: CASSSDIFSGNTIYF
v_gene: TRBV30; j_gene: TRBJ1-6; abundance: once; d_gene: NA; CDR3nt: TGTGCCTGGAGAGAGGGTTCACCCCTCCACTTT; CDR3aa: CAWREGSPLHF
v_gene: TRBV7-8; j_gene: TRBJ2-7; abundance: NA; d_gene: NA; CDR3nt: TGTGCCAGCAGCGGGTGGCTAGACTCCTACGAGCAGTACTTC; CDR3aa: CASSGWLDSYEQYF
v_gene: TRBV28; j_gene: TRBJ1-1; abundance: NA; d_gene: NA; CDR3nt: TGTGCCAGCAGTTTGGGTGCAGCGAACACTGAAGCTTTCTTT; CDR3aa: CASSLGAANTEAFF
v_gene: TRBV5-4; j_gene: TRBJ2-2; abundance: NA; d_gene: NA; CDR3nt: TGTGCCAGCAGAATCGACACAGCGAACACCGGGGAGCTGTTTTTT; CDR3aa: CASRIDTANTGELFF
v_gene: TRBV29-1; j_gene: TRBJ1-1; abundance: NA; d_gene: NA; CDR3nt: TGCAGCGTCGCCGTCGGGGGGAGAACTGAAGCTTTCTTT; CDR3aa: CSVAVGGRTEAFF
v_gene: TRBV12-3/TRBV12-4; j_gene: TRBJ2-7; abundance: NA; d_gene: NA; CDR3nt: TGTGCCAGCAGTCCTGGTGTCCACGAGCAGTACTTC; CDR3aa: CASSPGVHEQYF
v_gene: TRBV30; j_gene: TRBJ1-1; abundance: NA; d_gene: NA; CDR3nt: TGTGCCTGCTTAGGGGGGGGCCCGAACACTGAAGCTTTCTTT; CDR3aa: CACLGGGPNTEAFF
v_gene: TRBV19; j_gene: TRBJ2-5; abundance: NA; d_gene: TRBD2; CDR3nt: TGTGCCAGTAGTTATATAGCGGGAGCCACACCCCCAGAGACCCAGTACTTC; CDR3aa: CASSYIAGATPPETQYF
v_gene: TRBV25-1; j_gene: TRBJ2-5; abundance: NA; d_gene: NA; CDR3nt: TGTGCCAGCAGTGAATGGGTCGGGGACCAAGAGACCCAGTACTTC; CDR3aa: CASSEWVGDQETQYF
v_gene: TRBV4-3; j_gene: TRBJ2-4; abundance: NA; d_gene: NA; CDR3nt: TGCGCCAGCAGCCAAGATCTAGTAACCAAAAACATTCAGTACTTC; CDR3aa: CASSQDLVTKNIQYF
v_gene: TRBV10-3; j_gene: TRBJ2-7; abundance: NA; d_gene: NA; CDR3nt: TGTGCCATCAGTGAAAAGGCAGGGGACGCCTACGAGCAGTACTTC; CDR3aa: CAISEKAGDAYEQYF
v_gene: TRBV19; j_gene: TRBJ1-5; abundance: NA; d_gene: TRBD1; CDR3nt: TGTGCCAGTAAAGACAGGGGCAATCAGCCCCAGCATTTT; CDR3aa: CASKDRGNQPQHF
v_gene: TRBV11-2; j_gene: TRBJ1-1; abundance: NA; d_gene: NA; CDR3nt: TGTGCCAGCAGCTTATTGGGACTGCAGAACACTGAAGCTTTCTTT; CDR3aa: CASSLLGLQNTEAFF
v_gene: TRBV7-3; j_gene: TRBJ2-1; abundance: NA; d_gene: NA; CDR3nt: TGTGCCAGCAGCCCCCGACCACGCAATGAGCAGTTCTTC; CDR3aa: CASSPRPRNEQFF
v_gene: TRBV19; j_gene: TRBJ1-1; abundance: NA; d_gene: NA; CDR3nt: TGTGCCAGTAGTATAACCTCGAACACTGAAGCTTTCTTT; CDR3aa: CASSITSNTEAFF